This TCR beta chain was documented in a study of T cell responses to AZD1222 COVID-19 vaccine. Overall study context: Both about-4-week and about-12-week second-dose recipients were combined. Study conclusions and caveats: Repertoire sampling occurred only after the peak T cell response. Seropositive at baseline were only 5 or 6 AZD1222 recipients. Females made up more of the donors, who were largely white British, and clonal diversity may have come out too low.

CDR1 PRHDT and CDR2 FYEKMQ come from the germline V gene (reference sequence). V was pared by 5 bases and J by 3 bases, with 10 bases of the junction left unmatched. The CDR3 length is 15 residues. Produced via immunoSEQ multiplex PCR; TCRdb's table is partial and in-frame only. The table lists approximately 140,000 clones, about 88% of them singletons. With respect to this clone: Its specificity is unknown.

V is TRBV13 and J is TRBJ2-7; 7 positions match TRBD2. Sequences were derived from peripheral blood, sampled on day 0 of AZD1222 vaccination. This receptor was identified in an adult in good health. CDR3 amino acids: CASSEWRSSGYEQYF. CDR3 coding DNA: TGTGCCAGCAGCGAATGGAGGTCTAGCGGCTACGAGCAGTACTTC.